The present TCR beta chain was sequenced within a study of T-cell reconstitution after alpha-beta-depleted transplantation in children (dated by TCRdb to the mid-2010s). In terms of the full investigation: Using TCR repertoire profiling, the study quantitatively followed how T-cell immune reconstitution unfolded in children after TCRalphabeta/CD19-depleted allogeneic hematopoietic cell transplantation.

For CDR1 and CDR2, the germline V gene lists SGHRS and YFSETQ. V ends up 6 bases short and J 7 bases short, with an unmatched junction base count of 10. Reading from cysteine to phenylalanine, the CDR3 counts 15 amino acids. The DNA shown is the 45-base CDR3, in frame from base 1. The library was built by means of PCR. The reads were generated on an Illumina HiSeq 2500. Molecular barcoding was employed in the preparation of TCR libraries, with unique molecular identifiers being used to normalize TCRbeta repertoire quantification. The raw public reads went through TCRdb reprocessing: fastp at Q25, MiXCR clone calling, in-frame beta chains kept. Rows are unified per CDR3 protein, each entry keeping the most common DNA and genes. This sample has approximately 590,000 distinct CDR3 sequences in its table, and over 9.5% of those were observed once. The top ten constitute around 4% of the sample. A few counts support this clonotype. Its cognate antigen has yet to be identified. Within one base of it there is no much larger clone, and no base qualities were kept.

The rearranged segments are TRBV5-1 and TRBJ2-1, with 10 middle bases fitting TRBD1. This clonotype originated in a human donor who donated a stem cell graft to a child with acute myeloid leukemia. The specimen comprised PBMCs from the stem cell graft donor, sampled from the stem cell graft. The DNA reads TGCGCCAGCAAACCTAACCGACAGGGGGCAAATGAGCAGTTCTTC. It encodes CASKPNRQGANEQFF.